This entry lists 5 T cell receptor beta chains sequenced from one sample in a study of response to subunit inactivated influenza vaccine. Each CDR3 protein gets one entry after TCRdb re-called the RT-PCR reads with MiXCR. The profile shows around 850,000 distinct CDR3 sequences, around 18% of them singletons. The specimen comprised PBMCs from blood, sampled about 5 days after vaccination. Every receptor here comes from a man aged 50 to 60 who received an inactivated influenza vaccine.

This rearrangement joins TRBV19 to TRBJ2-4; 12 bases are shared with TRBD2. Trimming took 9 bases from V and 4 from J; bases not matched to a gene: 1. There are 13 residues in the CDR3. Germline CDR1 reads LNHDA; CDR2 reads SQIVND (reference sequence). CDR3 amino acids: CASGTSGKNIQYF. The DNA of the CDR3 is TGTGCCAGCGGGACTAGCGGGAAAAACATTCAGTACTTC. The variable domain in full, with the rest retrieved from reference TRBV19 and TRBJ2-4, is DGGITQSPKYLFRKEGQNVTLSCEQNLNHDAMYWYRQDPGQGLRLIYYSQIVNDFQKGDIAEGYSVSREKKESFPLTVTSAQKNPTAFYLCASGTSGKNIQYFGAGTRLSVL.

The chain is built from TRBV15 and TRBJ2-7; D may be TRBD2 (5 bases). The germline V and J ends were trimmed by 4 bases and 0 bases, with 13 bases remaining between them. In germline, CDR1 is LNHNV, CDR2 YYDKDF (reference sequence). The CDR3 is 15 amino acids. CDR3 sequence: CATSTGMGNSYEQYF. The CDR3 coding sequence is TGTGCCACCAGCACGGGGATGGGGAACTCCTACGAGCAGTACTTC.

The V and J genes are TRBV15 and TRBJ2-7; D unresolved. Germline values: CDR1 LNHNV, CDR2 YYDKDF (reference sequence). V lost 0 bases to trimming and J lost 3 bases, with 9 bases between them. The CDR3 consists of 14 residues. DNA of the CDR3: TGTGCCACCAGCAGAGATCGGAACAGCTACGAGCAGTACTTC. Translated: CATSRDRNSYEQYF.

V usage is TRBV29-1 and J usage is TRBJ2-7; TRBD1 matches 7 bases. V lost 7 bases, J lost 2 bases, and 8 bases stayed unmatched. Germline V gene lookup returns CDR1 SQVTM and CDR2 ANQGSEA. The CDR3 is made up of 13 amino acids. CDR3 sequence reads: CSAQDRTTYEQYF. CDR3 nucleotides: TGCAGCGCTCAGGACAGGACGACCTACGAGCAGTACTTC.

This clonotype has more than one count but fewer than ten. J is TRBJ2-5 and V is TRBV20-1, with D possibly matching TRBD1 (6 bases). CDR1 and CDR2 from the germline V gene are DFQATT and SNEGSKA (reference sequence). The CDR3 runs to 12 residues. Trimming cost V 2 bases and J 5 bases, with 9 bases left between them. CDR3 in amino acids: CSARQGQETQYF. CDR3 DNA sequence: TGCAGTGCTAGACAGGGGCAGGAGACCCAGTACTTC.